The present T cell receptor beta chain was sequenced within a study of response to subunit inactivated influenza vaccine. Study-wide results and caveats: The authors suggested that every seasonal influenza vaccination recruits few new T cells.

Comment on this clonotype: Its target is not known.

MiXCR, run by TCRdb on the RT-PCR reads, gives a single entry per CDR3 protein. The top ten hold roughly 10% of the sample, which has more than 700,000 distinct CDR3 sequences, approximately 21% seen once. Trimming left V 3 bases short and J 2 bases short, with 17 bases between. The CDR3 extends over 17 amino acids. The germline V gene has CDR1 LGHNA and CDR2 YSLEER. The rearrangement links TRBV4-3 to TRBJ2-1, with D tentatively TRBD1 or TRBD2 (6 bases each). The clonotype comes from a middle-aged man who received an inactivated influenza vaccine. The input for sequencing was PBMCs from blood, taken roughly 5 days after vaccination. As DNA, the CDR3 is TGCGCCAGCAGCCATCCAAGGAAGGGGGGCCCCTACAATGAGCAGTTCTTC. Protein sequence: CASSHPRKGGPYNEQFF.